This T cell receptor beta chain stems from a study of blood T cell repertoires in COVID-19 (TCRdb year 2020). For the study in its entirety: The collaborator samples originated in the United States, Italy and Spain and spanned the acute and convalescent phases of COVID-19. Sample metadata almost always included a de-identified subject ID, COVID-19 status, age in years and sex. Samples came from the ongoing ImmuneRACE study (first 160 participants) plus 1,254 subjects from 6 global collaborators. The repertoires were made available in a free public database intended to serve as a resource for research on the immune response to SARS-CoV-2. The material from the prospective study consisted of cDNA or gDNA derived from T cells, B-cell-depleted T cells, or PBMCs. Deeply sampled blood TCRbeta repertoires from subjects exposed to, actively infected with, or recovered from COVID-19 were included in the dataset. Where available, HLA class I and class II types were taken from metadata supplied by the sample provider and were not determined by assay-based typing.

The collaborating institutions used their own protocols to collect whole blood in K2EDTA tubes. For TCRbeta analysis, collaborators shipped samples in one of three forms: frozen whole blood, isolated PBMCs, or DNA extracted from either of those sample types. Overall study outcomes, separate from this receptor: The quantity of clinical and demographic metadata differed by source and by participant and was supplied without curation.

TCRbeta CDR3 regions were amplified from genomic DNA using the immunoSEQ Assay, a bias-controlled multiplex PCR. The original methods were these. The number of nucleated cells in each sample was estimated by amplification of reference gene primers within the assay. To quantify the absolute abundance of each unique TCRbeta CDR3 rearrangement, sequence reads were collapsed and filtered. For each sample, productive Simpson clonality was calculated as the square root of Simpson's diversity index over productive rearrangements. What TCRdb holds here is the immuneACCESS table cut down to in-frame rearrangements. Part of the clones is not present; checked against another copy, under half of the missing clones reflect an unresolved V gene, and the others are unexplained. The V and J calls and the clone size are those of that table, but D and trimming were determined from the DNA. Here the sample has 190,000 or so clones; 70% to 90% occur a single time. 9.8% of the sample goes to the ten largest clones.

About this clone: The target of this receptor is not known. Base qualities are not provided; no much larger clone lies one nucleotide away.

The CDR3 measures 15 amino acids from cysteine to phenylalanine. CDR3 DNA only is kept here, 45 bases in frame from base 1. The junction shows trimming of 0 bases on V and 0 bases on J, plus 8 bases between the germline ends. CDR1 and CDR2, looked up from the germline V gene (reference sequence), are SGHKS and YYEKEE. Sequencing was performed on peripheral blood. The sequence joins TRBV5-5 to TRBJ2-3, and possibly TRBD2, on 6 matching bases. This clonotype was sampled from a woman aged 80 or over with acute or convalescent COVID-19. At the DNA level, the sequence is TGTGCCAGCAGCTTGGTTGGGGGGAGCACAGATACGCAGTATTTT. Translated, this is CASSLVGGSTDTQYF.